This section outlines one T cell receptor beta chain sequence together with its context. Its antigen is currently unknown. This sample was taken from a study of Ad26.COV2.S vaccination and SARS-CoV-2 variants. The overall study: Intramuscular Ad26.COV2.S at 5x10^10 or 1x10^11 viral particles.

Broader study findings: Vaccinees showed greater spike-specific TCR breadth than placebo recipients. Overall T cell responses may have been underestimated by the analyses of TCR breadth and depth.

CDR3 length equals 15 residues. Trimming removed 11 bases at V and 0 bases at J, with 17 bases between. Germline CDR1 is SEHNR and CDR2 is FQNEAQ (reference sequence). Sample treatment: 15 to 20 received Ad26.COV2.S at low or high dose, single or two shots; about 5 received placebo; per-sample allocation not given. It was on day 63 after the first vaccine or placebo injection that samples were taken. An adult of 18-55 years in Boston served as donor. TCRdb's table, derived via immunoSEQ multiplex PCR, lists solely in-frame clones and lacks some. The sample lists around 300,000 clones, roughly 90% occurring once.

The TCR sequence derives from a person between 18 and 65 years old who received the Ad26.COV2.S COVID-19 vaccine or a placebo. The gene calls are TRBV7-9 and TRBJ1-3; D gene unclear. The specimen was peripheral blood, collected in a trial of Ad26.COV2.S vaccine versus placebo. The CDR3 loop reads CAWKAGPHSGNTIYF. DNA of the CDR3: TGTGCCTGGAAAGCCGGGCCCCACTCTGGAAACACCATATATTTT.